The clone carrying this T cell receptor beta chain has only a few counts. TCRdb processed the RT-PCR reads anew with MiXCR; each CDR3 protein has one entry. The repertoire has 900,000 to 1,000,000 distinct CDR3 sequences, roughly 18% of them found once; the top ten carry about 6%. CDR1 is MNHNS and CDR2 is SASEGT in the germline V gene. This CDR3 has 15 residues. V was pared by 5 bases and J by 2 bases, with 8 bases of the junction left unmatched. The data stem from a study of patients and donors after allogeneic stem cell transplantation. The sequenced material came from blood, either unsorted or a sorted T cell fraction (not recorded which). The chain uses TRBV6-1 and TRBJ2-7, with 8 bases lining up with TRBD1. The sequence derives from a human donor who was either an allogeneic HSCT recipient or a stem cell or donor lymphocyte infusion donor (not recorded which). It is not recorded whose cells these are; they may come from a transplant donor. The CDR3 coding sequence is TGTGCCAGCAGTCGGGGACAGGCCGATACCTACGAGCAGTACTTC. Translation gives CASSRGQADTYEQYF.